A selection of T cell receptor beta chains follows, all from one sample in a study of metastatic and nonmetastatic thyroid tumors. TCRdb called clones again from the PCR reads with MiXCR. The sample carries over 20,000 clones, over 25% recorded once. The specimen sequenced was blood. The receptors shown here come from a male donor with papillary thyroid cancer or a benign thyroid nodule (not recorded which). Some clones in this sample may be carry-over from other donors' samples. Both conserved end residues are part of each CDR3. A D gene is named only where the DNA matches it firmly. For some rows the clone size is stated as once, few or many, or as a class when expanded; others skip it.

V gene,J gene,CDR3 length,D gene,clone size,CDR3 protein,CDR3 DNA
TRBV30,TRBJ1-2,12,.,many,CALDSGGRGYTF,TGTGCCTTGGACTCTGGGGGACGTGGCTACACCTTC
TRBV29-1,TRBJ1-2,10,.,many,CSAESAGYTF,TGCAGCGCCGAGTCGGCTGGCTACACCTTC
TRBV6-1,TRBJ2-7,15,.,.,CASRASWWAGNDQYF,TGTGCCAGCAGGGCATCATGGTGGGCCGGCAACGATCAGTACTTC
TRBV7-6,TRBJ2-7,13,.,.,CASSLTGVHEQYF,TGTGCCAGCAGCTTAACGGGAGTACACGAGCAGTACTTC
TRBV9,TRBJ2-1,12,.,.,CASNVIPREQFF,TGTGCCAGCAACGTAATCCCGAGGGAGCAGTTCTTC
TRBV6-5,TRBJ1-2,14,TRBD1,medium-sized,CASSYGPGGYGYTF,TGTGCCAGCAGTTACGGGCCAGGGGGCTATGGCTACACCTTC
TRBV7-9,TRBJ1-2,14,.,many,CASSSPSLPYGYTF,TGTGCCAGCAGTTCCCCCAGTCTCCCCTATGGCTACACCTTC
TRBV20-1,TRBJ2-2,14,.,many,CSAAGTANTGELFF,TGCAGTGCAGCCGGGACGGCAAACACCGGGGAGCTGTTTTTT
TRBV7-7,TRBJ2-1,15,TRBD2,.,CASSTGTSGSNEQFF,TGTGCTAGCAGCACTGGGACTAGCGGATCCAATGAGCAGTTCTTC
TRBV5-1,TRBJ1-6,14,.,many,CASSLGRGGAPLHF,TGCGCCAGCAGCTTGGGCAGGGGAGGGGCACCCCTCCACTTT